The clone carrying this T cell receptor beta chain was found a few times. The antigen is not known. Alongside a J-beta primer mix, a sample-barcoded 5' primer served in a second PCR lasting 7 to 11 cycles. Each of the cDNA molecules was tagged by a template-switch adaptor with 12 random nucleotides. Using its own MiXCR run on the 5' RACE reads, TCRdb lists one record per CDR3 protein. In the table there are 540,000 or so distinct CDR3 sequences, 25% to 30% of which are singletons. The draw of peripheral blood yielded ten milliliters from each donor. The source of the sample is a study of blood T cells in healthy people across ages. Study findings and constraints: While age rose, TCR beta diversity per million T cells dropped in a roughly linear way.

The sample comprised blood. This TCR was sampled from a woman between 65 and 79 years old in good health.

CDR3 in amino acids: CASSQERTGQRETQYF. The CDR3 DNA reads as TGTGCCAGCAGCCAAGAAAGGACAGGGCAGAGGGAGACCCAGTACTTC. V and J are TRBV3-1 and TRBJ2-5; TRBD1 aligns across 8 bases. J was trimmed by 5 bases and V by 0 bases; bases with no gene match: 8. The CDR3 sequence is 16 residues long. Germline assignment: CDR1 LGHDT and CDR2 YNNKEL (reference sequence).